A single sample is the source of the 20 T cell receptor beta chains below, sequenced in a study of T cell repertoires in cytomegalovirus infection. Using its own MiXCR run on the reads, TCRdb lists one record per CDR3 protein. The repertoire consists of 170,000 or so distinct CDR3 sequences, with roughly 14% occurring once and the leading ten covering 25% to 30%. Sequencing input: PBMCs. These receptors were obtained from a human donor in good health (CMV status not recorded). Some clones in this sample may be carry-over from other donors' samples.

In nucleotides, the CDR3 is TGCGCCAGTCACACTCCCAGCGCGTTGGGGGGGAATGAGCAGTTCTTC. Translated: CASHTPSALGGNEQFF. V usage is TRBV5-1 and J usage is TRBJ2-1; 7 nucleotides agree with TRBD2. This CDR3 is 16 amino acids long. Germline V gives CDR1 SGHRS, CDR2 YFSETQ. V lost 8 bases, J lost 7 bases, and 18 bases stayed unmatched.

This clonotype occurred many times. The chain has TRBV6-6 and TRBJ2-7; tentatively, D is TRBD1 (5 bases). Trimming removed 6 bases from V and 2 bases from J, with 11 bases in between. The CDR3 has 13 amino acids. Germline V gene sequence: CDR1 MNHNY, CDR2 SVGAGI (reference sequence). CDR3 sequence: CASSSQETYEQYF. The CDR3 DNA reads TGTGCCAGCAGCTCACAGGAAACCTACGAGCAGTACTTC.

This chain joins TRBV2 and TRBJ2-7; D is perhaps TRBD2 (6 bases). CDR3 length: 15 residues. CDR1 and CDR2 from the germline V gene are SNHLY and FYNNEI. V shed 5 bases and J shed 0 bases, with 14 bases lying between them. The CDR3 reads CASSHPGLNSYEQYF. CDR3 DNA sequence: TGTGCCAGCAGTCATCCGGGACTCAACTCCTACGAGCAGTACTTC.

This clonotype was seen ten or more times. CDR3 nucleotides: TGTGCCAGCAGCTTGACCTCAGGGGACTATGGCTACACCTTC. Its translation: CASSLTSGDYGYTF. This rearrangement joins TRBV7-8 to TRBJ1-2; tentatively, D is TRBD1 (6 bases). Trimming took 3 bases from V and 3 from J, leaving 11 bases between them. This CDR3 is built from 14 residues. Germline V CDR1 and CDR2: SGHVS, FQNEAQ.

This clonotype was detected only a few times. V usage is TRBV14 and J usage is TRBJ2-7, with a tentative D call TRBD1 (6 bases). V lost 2 bases, J lost 5 bases, and 7 bases lay in between. The CDR3 is 12 residues long. Germline CDR1 SGHDN, CDR2 FVKESK. The CDR3 loop is CASSQYRDEQYF. As DNA, the CDR3 is TGTGCCAGCAGCCAATACAGGGACGAGCAGTACTTC.

This chain joins TRBV20-1 and TRBJ2-5, with 7 bases aligning to TRBD2. With 0 bases clipped from V and 9 bases from J, the junction kept 13 bases outside the gene matches. Germline loops: CDR1 DFQATT, CDR2 SNEGSKA (reference sequence). The CDR3 covers 15 residues. In DNA, the CDR3 is TGCAGTGCTAGAGAGGCAGGGCTAGCGGAGGCAGCCCAGTACTTC. It codes for CSAREAGLAEAAQYF.

The rearrangement joins TRBV5-1 to TRBJ2-1, with 9 bases fitting TRBD1. V shed 0 bases, J shed 0 bases, and the junction held 10 bases outside the gene matches. The CDR3 loop spans 19 amino acids. Germline CDR1 reads SGHRS; CDR2 reads YFSETQ. The CDR3 DNA reads as TGCGCCAGCAGCTTGGATCCCGGGACAGGGCTGAGCTCCTACAATGAGCAGTTCTTC. This encodes CASSLDPGTGLSSYNEQFF.

The chain uses TRBV20-1 and TRBJ2-5; possibly TRBD2 for D (5 bases). The CDR3 runs to 14 residues. The germline V and J ends were trimmed by 0 bases and 4 bases, with 12 bases remaining between them. Germline CDR1 and CDR2: DFQATT and SNEGSKA (reference sequence). The CDR3 loop is CSARDAASPETQYF. The DNA of the CDR3 is TGCAGTGCTAGAGATGCGGCTAGCCCAGAGACCCAGTACTTC.

J is TRBJ2-1 and V is TRBV6-6, with D uncertain. Looked up from germline, CDR1 is MNHNY and CDR2 is SVGAGI (reference sequence). The CDR3 runs 16 residues. V was pared by 7 bases and J by 0 bases, with 16 bases between. The CDR3 DNA sequence: TGTGCCAGCATCCCCATGGGGAAGAGCTCCTACAATGAGCAGTTCTTC. Translating it yields CASIPMGKSSYNEQFF.

V usage is TRBV5-4 and J usage is TRBJ2-2, with D possibly being TRBD2 (5 bases). The germline V gene has CDR1 SGHNT and CDR2 YYREEE (reference sequence). The CDR3 consists of 17 residues. Between the trimmed V and J ends, which lost 0 bases and 4 bases, there was a span of 16 bases. The CDR3 region has the DNA TGTGCCAGCAGCTTGGCCCCGAGGGAATCGGGCACCGGGGAGCTGTTTTTT. It encodes CASSLAPRESGTGELFF.

Turning to this clonotype: Possible read error: a much larger clone is one base away. The chain employs TRBV7-6 and TRBJ2-7; 11 nucleotides match TRBD2. The germline V gene has CDR1 SGHVS and CDR2 FNYEAQ. The CDR3 has 17 amino acids. The CDR3 loop reads CASSLATSGSSSYEEYF. In DNA form, the CDR3 reads TGTGCCAGCAGCTTAGCAACTAGCGGGAGTAGCTCCTACGAGGAGTACTTC.

The rearrangement joins TRBV29-1 to TRBJ2-3; 10 nucleotides agree with TRBD2. Germline CDR1 reads SQVTM; CDR2 reads ANQGSEA. This CDR3 has 16 amino acids. V trimming: 6 bases; J trimming: 0 bases; junction bases outside the gene matches: 9. CDR3 in amino acids: CSVGKRLAGSTDTQYF. CDR3 bases: TGCAGCGTCGGAAAACGACTAGCGGGTAGCACAGATACGCAGTATTTT.

This clonotype showed up many times. The rearrangement uses TRBV7-6 and TRBJ2-7; 8 nucleotides agree with TRBD1. The CDR3 extends over 15 amino acids. J lost 3 bases, V lost 4 bases, and 8 bases had no gene match. From germline, CDR1 is SGHVS and CDR2 FNYEAQ. The CDR3 protein is CASSSGQGSLYEQYF. The CDR3, as DNA: TGTGCCAGCAGCTCCGGACAGGGATCACTCTACGAGCAGTACTTC.

The rearrangement links TRBV20-1 to TRBJ1-3; D is undetermined. The ends were cut back, 5 bases at V and 0 bases at J, with 14 bases in the middle. Germline assignment: CDR1 DFQATT and CDR2 SNEGSKA (reference sequence). This CDR3 region has 15 residues. The CDR3 region is CSAFPDGLSGNTIYF. The CDR3 region has the DNA TGCAGTGCTTTTCCTGACGGACTCTCTGGAAACACCATATATTTT.

This clonotype was detected a few times. The chain combines TRBV6-1 with TRBJ2-2; D is ambiguous. The CDR3 is 13 amino acids. The germline V and J ends were trimmed by 6 bases and 1 base, with 6 bases remaining between them. In germline, CDR1 is MNHNS, CDR2 SASEGT. CDR3 bases: TGTGCCAGCAGGGTCCTGAACACCGGGGAGCTGTTTTTT. Amino acid sequence: CASRVLNTGELFF.

CDR3 coding DNA: TGTGCCTCAAGGGTGAACACCGGGGAGCTGTTTTTT. As protein: CASRVNTGELFF. J is TRBJ2-2 and V is TRBV12-3 or TRBV12-4; D not resolved. Trimming stripped 11 bases from V and 1 base from J, with 8 bases between. The CDR3 covers 12 residues.

This clonotype has ten or more counts. This rearrangement joins TRBV7-2 to TRBJ2-7; TRBD2 might be the D (6 bases). Germline V gene lookup returns CDR1 SGHTA and CDR2 FQGNSA. V was pared by 11 bases and J by 1 base, with 15 bases between. This CDR3 comprises 13 residues. The CDR3 DNA reads TGTGCCGGTCACGACGGGAGTTCCTACGAGCAGTACTTC. Protein: CAGHDGSSYEQYF.

This rearrangement joins TRBV15 to TRBJ2-7; possible D gene TRBD1, 6 bases. The CDR3 covers 16 residues. Trimming cost V 1 base and J 0 bases, with 13 bases left between them. CDR1 and CDR2 (germline): LNHNV, YYDKDF (reference sequence). This chain's CDR3 is CATSRVRDTSSYEQYF. DNA of the CDR3: TGTGCCACCAGCAGAGTTCGGGACACGAGCTCCTACGAGCAGTACTTC. Based on the CDR3 plus reference TRBV15 and TRBJ2-7, the full variable domain is DAMVIQNPRYQVTQFGKPVTLSCSQTLNHNVMYWYQQKSSQAPKLLFHYYDKDFNNEADTPDNFQSRRPNTSFCFLDIRSPGLGDTAMYLCATSRVRDTSSYEQYFGPGTRLTVT.

This clonotype was detected many times. CDR3 sequence reads: CASSKSNQPQHF. CDR3 coding DNA: TGTGCCAGTAGTAAAAGCAATCAGCCCCAGCATTTT. The chain employs TRBV19 and TRBJ1-5; no reliable D call. The germline gives CDR1 LNHDA, CDR2 SQIVND (reference sequence). The CDR3 length is 12 residues. V dropped 4 bases and J dropped 1 base, with 2 bases sitting between them.

This clonotype was detected only a few times. J is TRBJ2-2 and V is TRBV5-6; D is ambiguous. V lost 2 bases and J lost 5, with 13 bases in between. The CDR3 sequence is 15 residues long. Germline V gene lookup returns CDR1 SGHDT and CDR2 YYEEEE. In DNA, the CDR3 is TGTGCCAGCAGCTTCCGGAAAGTCGGGACCGGGGAGCTGTTTTTT. This encodes CASSFRKVGTGELFF.